This passage covers 25 T cell receptor beta chains from one sample sequenced in a study of vaccination effects on CD4 cells after COVID-19. The table came from immunoSEQ multiplex PCR; TCRdb's copy has only in-frame clones and leaves some out. Among around 30,000 clones listed, roughly 62% were seen once. Viral peptide pool expansion of antigen-specific CD4+ T cells preceded sequencing in the ViraFEST assay. Culture lasted roughly 9 days before CD4+ T cell isolation. No antigens are known for them. This specimen consisted of CD4+ T cells from PBMCs cultured with HCoV-229E spike peptides, obtained before COVID-19 vaccination. These receptors all come from a human donor who received a COVID-19 vaccine.

J is TRBJ2-3 and V is TRBV9, with 9 nucleotides matching TRBD2. Trimming at V came to 3 bases and at J to 2 bases, leaving 10 bases not matched to a gene. The CDR3 extends over 17 amino acids. Per germline, CDR1 SGDLS and CDR2 YYNGEE. CDR3 region: CASSEGISGGTTDTQYF. The CDR3 bases are TGTGCCAGCAGCGAGGGGATAAGCGGGGGGACCACAGATACGCAGTATTTT.

V is TRBV28 and J is TRBJ1-1, with a weak D call TRBD1 (5 bases). The V gene's germline CDR1 is MDHEN and CDR2 SYDVKM. This CDR3 has 13 amino acids. Trimming took off 6 bases at V and 11 bases at J, with 19 bases between the two ends. CDR3 residues: CASSQETGPSAFF. For the CDR3, the DNA is TGTGCCAGCAGCCAAGAGACGGGGCCGTCGGCTTTCTTT.

The chain carries TRBV2 and TRBJ2-1; no firm D call. CDR1 is SNHLY and CDR2 is FYNNEI in the germline V gene. V lost 2 bases, J lost 0 bases, and 8 bases lay in between. This CDR3 spans 15 amino acids. This chain's CDR3 is CASSELHSSYNEQFF. The CDR3 region has the DNA TGTGCCAGCAGTGAACTACACAGCTCCTACAATGAGCAGTTCTTC.

This chain uses TRBV12-3 or TRBV12-4 with TRBJ1-2; D unresolved. The CDR3 runs to 13 residues. V was pared by 3 bases and J by 5 bases, with 10 bases between. The CDR3 DNA reads as TGTGCCAGCAGTTTGAACAGTCGATATGGCTACACCTTC. Translating gives CASSLNSRYGYTF.

This chain joins TRBV9 and TRBJ1-2, with D possibly being TRBD1 (5 bases). V was clipped by 3 bases and J by 7 bases, with 19 bases between them. This CDR3 has 15 amino acids. Germline values: CDR1 SGDLS, CDR2 YYNGEE. As DNA, the CDR3 is TGTGCCAGCAGCGCATCACGACGCGGGGGGTTTGGCTACACCTTC. It translates to CASSASRRGGFGYTF.

The J gene is TRBJ2-1, the V gene TRBV29-1; D may be TRBD1 (5 bases). The germline V gene has CDR1 SQVTM and CDR2 ANQGSEA. V gave up 3 bases and J gave up 11 bases, with 14 bases separating them. This CDR3 has 12 residues. Here the CDR3 DNA reads TGCAGCGTTGATTCTAGACAGACACAGCAGTTCTTC. Its translation is CSVDSRQTQQFF.

This clone was counted a few times. The chain recombines TRBV4-2 with TRBJ1-5; TRBD1 might be the D (6 bases). Per the germline V gene, CDR1 is LGHNA and CDR2 is YNFKEQ. Trimming removed 2 bases at V and 1 base at J, with 24 bases between. This CDR3 has 20 amino acids. CDR3 protein: CASSQRRGIAGGSSNQPQHF. The CDR3 DNA is TGTGCCAGCAGCCAACGGAGGGGGATTGCGGGGGGATCGAGCAATCAGCCCCAGCATTTT.

This chain connects TRBV6-5 to TRBJ1-2; D gene unclear. This CDR3 spans 15 amino acids. The germline V gene has CDR1 MNHEY and CDR2 SVGAGI. V was cut by 6 bases and J by 4 bases, with 18 bases left in between. CDR3 nucleotide sequence: TGTGCCAGCAGCTACCGCCCCGGACGGCTCTATGGCTACACCTTC. Protein sequence: CASSYRPGRLYGYTF.

The rearrangement links TRBV5-6 to TRBJ1-3; no clear D gene. Germline V gene lookup returns CDR1 SGHDT and CDR2 YYEEEE. This CDR3 has 15 residues. V shed 2 bases and J shed 0 bases, with 9 bases lying between them. The CDR3 sequence is CASSLRAPSGNTIYF. CDR3 DNA sequence: TGTGCCAGCAGCTTAAGGGCTCCCTCTGGAAACACCATATATTTT. The full variable domain, rest sourced from reference TRBV5-6 and TRBJ1-3, is DAGVTQSPTHLIKTRGQQVTLRCSPKSGHDTVSWYQQALGQGPQFIFQYYEEEERQRGNFPDRFSGHQFPNYSSELNVNALLLGDSALYLCASSLRAPSGNTIYFGEGSWLTVV.

There are a few counts of this clone. The chain links TRBV6-5 to TRBJ1-2, with D unresolved. V lost 6 bases, J lost 0 bases, and 8 bases lay in between. Germline V gene data show CDR1 as MNHEY and CDR2 as SVGAGI. This CDR3 is 13 amino acids long. CDR3 amino acids: CASRETSNYGYTF. The DNA of the CDR3 is TGTGCCAGCAGGGAGACGTCTAACTATGGCTACACCTTC.

CDR3 loop: CASSSQNQPQHF. In DNA, the CDR3 is TGTGCCAGCAGCTCTCAAAATCAGCCCCAGCATTTT. This chain uses TRBV7-2 with TRBJ1-5; D is unresolved. Trimming took 4 bases from V and 4 from J, leaving 5 bases between them. Germline CDR1 reads SGHTA; CDR2 reads FQGNSA. CDR3 length: 12 amino acids.

The CDR3 nucleotides are TGCGCCAGCAGCTCTTCAGCGGGGGGAGGCTACACCTTC. Its translation: CASSSSAGGGYTF. This sequence joins TRBV5-1 and TRBJ1-2, with D perhaps matching TRBD1 (5 bases). The germline CDR1 and CDR2 sequences are SGHRS and YFSETQ. Trimming cost V 3 bases and J 8 bases, with 14 bases left between them. This CDR3 is built from 13 residues.

The chain joins TRBV19 to TRBJ2-5; 9 nucleotides match TRBD1. After removal of 0 bases from V and 5 bases from J, the junction contained 4 bases not matched to a gene. Germline V gene sequence: CDR1 LNHDA, CDR2 SQIVND (reference sequence). The CDR3 contains 15 residues. The CDR3 is CASSIDRTGAETQYF. The DNA for the CDR3 is TGTGCCAGTAGTATAGACAGGACAGGGGCCGAGACCCAGTACTTC.

The rearrangement uses TRBV5-4 and TRBJ2-1; TRBD1 aligns across 12 bases. The CDR3 has 16 amino acids. The V gene end was trimmed by 4 bases and the J gene end by 2 bases; junction bases not matched to a gene: 4. CDR1 SGHNT and CDR2 YYREEE come from the germline V gene (reference sequence). For the CDR3, the DNA is TGTGCCAGCAGCCTAGGGACAGGGGGCCCCTACAATGAGCAGTTCTTC. Translation gives CASSLGTGGPYNEQFF.

V gene TRBV3-1 (or the pseudogene TRBV3-2) combines with J gene TRBJ2-7; D is unresolved. The CDR3 has 13 residues. V lost 3 bases, J lost 9 bases, and 15 bases lay in between. Germline V lookup: CDR1 LGHDT, CDR2 YNNKEL (reference sequence). The CDR3 sequence is CASSQGRIQGQYF. The DNA for the CDR3 is TGTGCCAGCAGCCAGGGCCGGATTCAAGGGCAGTACTTC.

This clone was recorded a few times. The rearrangement uses TRBV6-4 and TRBJ1-1; the D is unclear. This CDR3 is built from 13 residues. The V gene lost 6 bases and the J gene lost 4 bases, with 12 bases spanning the gap. Per germline, CDR1 MRHNA and CDR2 SNTAGT. CDR3 region: CASRNPSGTEAFF. The CDR3 DNA reads TGTGCCAGCAGGAACCCTTCGGGCACTGAAGCTTTCTTT.

The J gene is TRBJ2-3, the V gene TRBV6-1; TRBD2 aligns across 9 bases. Germline V gene data show CDR1 as MNHNS and CDR2 as SASEGT. CDR3 length equals 16 residues. The junction had 8 bases not matched to a gene; V was cut back by 2 bases and J by 5 bases. CDR3 sequence (DNA): TGTGCCAGCAGTGAACGGCAGCGGGGGGCCCAAGATACGCAGTATTTT. Translation: CASSERQRGAQDTQYF.

The chain employs TRBV19 and TRBJ1-2, with a tentative D call TRBD1 (5 bases). The CDR3 has 17 amino acids. Looked up from germline, CDR1 is LNHDA and CDR2 is SQIVND (reference sequence). V was pared by 3 bases and J by 4 bases, with 21 bases between. The CDR3 protein is CASSIGVETAPIYGYTF. DNA of the CDR3: TGTGCCAGTAGTATTGGTGTGGAGACAGCGCCTATCTATGGCTACACCTTC. Based on the CDR3 plus reference TRBV19 and TRBJ1-2, the full variable domain is DGGITQSPKYLFRKEGQNVTLSCEQNLNHDAMYWYRQDPGQGLRLIYYSQIVNDFQKGDIAEGYSVSREKKESFPLTVTSAQKNPTAFYLCASSIGVETAPIYGYTFGSGTRLTVV.

The gene calls are TRBV19 and TRBJ1-5, with TRBD1 as a possible D gene (5 bases). CDR1 LNHDA and CDR2 SQIVND come from the germline V gene (reference sequence). The CDR3 has 15 amino acids. V was pared by 7 bases and J by 4 bases, with 17 bases between. CDR3 region: CASNKWQGENQPQHF. The CDR3 DNA sequence: TGTGCCAGTAACAAATGGCAGGGAGAGAATCAGCCCCAGCATTTT.

At least ten counts were recorded for this clone. The rearrangement joins TRBV19 to TRBJ2-2, with D unclear. Deletions cut 6 bases from V and 0 bases from J, with 14 bases between. Germline V gene lookup returns CDR1 LNHDA and CDR2 SQIVND (reference sequence). This CDR3 has 16 amino acids. The DNA for the CDR3 is TGTGCCAGTAGACAAACCGGTTCTTCGAACACCGGGGAGCTGTTTTTT. Its protein is CASRQTGSSNTGELFF.

V and J are TRBV4-2 and TRBJ2-7; D is undetermined. With 1 base removed from V and 0 bases from J, the gap between germline ends came to 7 bases. Germline CDR1 and CDR2: LGHNA and YNFKEQ. The CDR3 contains 14 residues. The CDR3 DNA reads TGTGCCAGCAGCCAAGGGGCTAGCTCCTACGAGCAGTACTTC. Amino acid sequence: CASSQGASSYEQYF.

This chain connects TRBV9 to TRBJ2-7, with D unresolved. The germline V gene has CDR1 SGDLS and CDR2 YYNGEE. The CDR3 spans 13 residues. Deletions cut 4 bases from V and 4 bases from J, with 12 bases between. In DNA form, the CDR3 reads TGTGCCAGCAGCCCTGCTCTGGGATACGAGCAGTACTTC. Translated, it gives CASSPALGYEQYF.

The chain links TRBV9 to TRBJ1-2; 11 bases agree with TRBD1. The V gene end was trimmed by 0 bases and the J gene end by 8 bases; junction bases not matched to a gene: 9. CDR1 and CDR2 (germline): SGDLS, YYNGEE. There are 16 residues in the CDR3. The CDR3, as DNA: TGTGCCAGCAGCGTAGACCCATCGGGACAGGGGGACGGCTACACCTTC. This encodes CASSVDPSGQGDGYTF.

This clone was observed a handful of times. The V and J genes are TRBV6-5 and TRBJ1-2; the match to TRBD1 covers 7 bases. This CDR3 has 15 residues. V lost 6 bases, J lost 6 bases, and 13 bases stayed unmatched. Germline values: CDR1 MNHEY, CDR2 SVGAGI. The CDR3 region is CASRPDYRGRDGYTF. The CDR3 DNA is TGTGCCAGCAGGCCCGATTACAGGGGTAGGGATGGCTACACCTTC.

This clone has more than one count but fewer than ten. The chain combines TRBV7-9 with TRBJ1-4; the match to TRBD1 covers 8 bases. V lost 1 base to trimming and J lost 4 bases; unmatched junction nucleotides: 2. CDR1 and CDR2 from the germline V gene are SEHNR and FQNEAQ (reference sequence). This CDR3 contains 15 residues. The CDR3 DNA reads as TGTGCCAGCAGCTTAGGGGACAGGCGTAATGAAAAACTGTTTTTT. This gives the protein CASSLGDRRNEKLFF.